The 15 T cell receptor beta chains reported below all come from one sample, sequenced in a study of Graves' ophthalmopathy and Graves' hyperthyroidism. TCR beta CDR3 amplification used RNA transcripts. RT-PCR with HTBI primers came first, then second-round multiplex PCR. A single record per CDR3 protein comes from TCRdb applying MiXCR to the multiplex PCR reads. Among just over 600,000 distinct CDR3 sequences, roughly 20% were seen once, and the ten largest hold approximately 7.7%. The material sequenced was peripheral blood. All receptors derive from a woman aged 18-35 years with stable Graves' hyperthyroidism. Some clones in this sample may be carry-over from other donors' samples.

The chain uses TRBV20-1 and TRBJ2-7; 7 bases match TRBD1. The CDR3 is 13 residues long. Germline V gives CDR1 DFQATT, CDR2 SNEGSKA (reference sequence). V gave up 5 bases and J gave up 3 bases; unmatched junction bases: 7. CDR3 sequence: CSAPDRRNYEQYF. CDR3 DNA sequence: TGCAGTGCTCCGGACAGGCGGAACTACGAGCAGTACTTC.

This clonotype was seen ten or more times. The chain combines TRBV6-2 or TRBV6-3 with TRBJ1-6; D is ambiguous. The V end lost 4 bases, the J end lost 4 bases, and 8 bases lay between the germline ends. In germline, CDR1 is MNHEY, CDR2 SVGEGT. The CDR3 has 14 amino acids. The CDR3 loop reads CASSSPVYNSPLHF. Written as DNA, the CDR3 is TGTGCCAGCAGTTCGCCGGTTTATAATTCACCCCTCCACTTT.

This clonotype was found many times. This rearrangement joins TRBV12-3 or TRBV12-4 to TRBJ1-4; D is uncertain. Deletions cut 8 bases from V and 0 bases from J, with 7 bases between. This CDR3 region has 13 residues. CDR3 nucleotide sequence: TGTGCCAGCCGGGAAACAACTAATGAAAAACTGTTTTTT. This sequence encodes CASRETTNEKLFF.

To note about this clonotype: A read error may account for a junction end that differs from germline. The chain uses TRBV27 and TRBJ1-1; possible D gene TRBD1, 6 bases. There are 14 residues in the CDR3. CDR1 is MNHEY, CDR2 SMNVEV, per germline (reference sequence). CDR3 DNA sequence: TGTGCCAGCAGTTTGTCAGGGGTTAACACTGAATCTTTCTTT. Its translation is CASSLSGVNTESFF.

This clonotype has ten or more counts. This rearrangement joins TRBV29-1 to TRBJ2-6; a possible D gene is TRBD1 (6 bases). V was clipped by 0 bases and J by 0 bases, with 15 bases between them. CDR1 and CDR2 from the germline V gene are SQVTM and ANQGSEA. CDR3 length: 18 amino acids. CDR3 sequence reads: CSVEDLRQVGSGANVLTF. The CDR3 DNA follows: TGCAGCGTTGAAGATCTAAGACAGGTGGGCTCTGGGGCCAACGTCCTGACTTTC.

This clonotype was observed many times. Here the CDR3 reads CSVGQGASYEQYF. The CDR3 DNA follows: TGCAGCGTTGGGCAGGGGGCTTCCTACGAGCAGTACTTC. The chain joins TRBV29-1 to TRBJ2-7, with TRBD1 matching 8 bases. V lost 4 bases to trimming and J lost 1 base; unmatched junction nucleotides: 3. CDR1 is SQVTM, CDR2 ANQGSEA, per germline. This CDR3 spans 13 amino acids.

The chain recombines TRBV11-2 with TRBJ2-5, with D perhaps matching TRBD1 (7 bases). The V end was cut by 5 bases, the J end by 4 bases, with 20 bases between. The CDR3 covers 16 residues. Germline CDR1 SGHAT, CDR2 FQNNGV. CDR3 DNA: TGTGCCAGCAGCCCACAGGGGTCGGGGGCGGCAGAGACCCAGTACTTC. Translation: CASSPQGSGAAETQYF.

This clonotype was counted ten times or more. This chain connects TRBV11-2 to TRBJ2-2; possibly TRBD1 or TRBD2 for D (5 bases each). Germline V gene sequence: CDR1 SGHAT, CDR2 FQNNGV. V lost 3 bases and J lost 3, with 11 bases in between. The CDR3 spans 15 residues. The chain's CDR3 is CASSFYEGHTGELFF. CDR3 coding DNA: TGTGCCAGCAGCTTCTACGAGGGGCACACCGGGGAGCTGTTTTTT.

The chain carries TRBV12-3 or TRBV12-4 and TRBJ1-2, with D tentatively TRBD1 (6 bases). V lost 3 bases and J lost 8, with 13 bases in between. The CDR3 sequence is 13 residues long. In DNA form, the CDR3 reads TGTGCCAGCAGTTTTTCCAGGGGAGCCGGCTACACCTTC. Protein sequence: CASSFSRGAGYTF.

The table lists this clonotype with many counts. The CDR3 protein is CASSYGEGKGSPLHF. The DNA of the CDR3 is TGTGCCAGCAGTTATGGAGAAGGGAAGGGTTCACCCCTCCACTTT. The chain links TRBV6-5 to TRBJ1-6, with no clear D. The CDR3 contains 15 residues. The germline V and J ends were trimmed by 3 bases and 9 bases, with 15 bases remaining between them. Germline lookup yields CDR1 MNHEY and CDR2 SVGAGI.

As regards this clonotype: A junction boundary mismatches the germline segment, possibly from a read error. The chain links TRBV28 to TRBJ1-1, with D perhaps TRBD1 (5 bases). The CDR3 covers 14 residues. Germline loops: CDR1 MDHEN, CDR2 SYDVKM. The CDR3 coding sequence is TGTGCCAGCACCACCCGGTTAGGGGCTAGTGAAGCCTTCTTT. Its protein is CASTTRLGASEAFF.

In its sample, this clonotype was seen many times. The V gene is TRBV29-1, the J gene TRBJ1-1; 7 nucleotides agree with TRBD1. V was clipped by 7 bases and J by 5 bases; unmatched bases: 13. This CDR3 contains 14 residues. Germline CDR1 reads SQVTM; CDR2 reads ANQGSEA. CDR3 amino acids: CSAGETGMGTEAFF. CDR3 DNA: TGCAGCGCGGGAGAGACAGGGATGGGGACTGAAGCTTTCTTT. Together with reference TRBV29-1 and TRBJ1-1, the CDR3 gives the full variable domain: SAVISQKPSRDICQRGTSLTIQCQVDSQVTMMFWYRQQPGQSLTLIATANQGSEATYESGFVIDKFPISRPNLTFSTLTVSNMSPEDSSIYLCSAGETGMGTEAFFGQGTRLTVV.

This clonotype was detected ten times or more. The V call is TRBV25-1, the J call TRBJ1-3; TRBD1 might be the D (5 bases). CDR1 is MGHDK, CDR2 SYGVNS, per germline. V lost 3 bases to trimming and J lost 3 bases, with 12 bases between them. The CDR3 consists of 15 residues. The DNA for the CDR3 is TGTGCCAGCAGTGACCAGGGAGGAATTGGAAACACCATATATTTT. The encoded protein is CASSDQGGIGNTIYF.

The genes are TRBV6-1 and TRBJ1-5, with 7 bases identical to TRBD1. This CDR3 is 15 amino acids long. Germline CDR1 reads MNHNS; CDR2 reads SASEGT. J lost 4 bases, V lost 4 bases, and 7 bases had no gene match. The CDR3 DNA follows: TGTGCCAGCAGTGGCCCTTCAGGGGGGAATCAGCCCCAGCATTTT. This codes for CASSGPSGGNQPQHF.

In its sample, this clonotype was seen many times. This rearrangement joins TRBV6-4 to TRBJ2-3; D remains ambiguous. V lost 7 bases and J 4 bases, leaving 12 bases between the germline ends. The CDR3 covers 13 residues. Germline CDR1 and CDR2: MRHNA and SNTAGT. CDR3 sequence reads: CASTLDPPDTQYF. In DNA form, the CDR3 reads TGTGCCAGCACCCTGGATCCACCAGATACGCAGTATTTT.